Presented here are 18 T cell receptor beta chains from one specimen sequenced in a study of T cells after yellow fever vaccination. TCRdb passed the 5' RACE reads through MiXCR, listing each CDR3 protein once. Here the sample spans 600,000 to 750,000 distinct CDR3 sequences, about 12% being singletons. The sequences come from PBMCs, collected on the day of the yellow fever booster vaccination. Receptors were obtained from a man younger than 45 who received the YFV17D yellow fever vaccine.

This clonotype has only a few counts. The chain is built from TRBV5-1 and TRBJ2-1, with 7 bases lining up with TRBD1. From germline, CDR1 is SGHRS and CDR2 YFSETQ. This CDR3 is 16 amino acids long. Losses at the gene ends were 4 bases for V and 0 bases for J; bases not matched to a gene: 7. The CDR3 is CASSPRDSPSYNEQFF. CDR3 DNA sequence: TGCGCCAGCAGCCCCAGGGACAGTCCCTCCTACAATGAGCAGTTCTTC.

The J gene is TRBJ2-7, the V gene TRBV7-2; D is possibly TRBD1 or TRBD2 (6 bases each). V was clipped by 5 bases and J by 4 bases, with 18 bases between them. This CDR3 comprises 15 residues. Looked up from germline, CDR1 is SGHTA and CDR2 is FQGNSA. The CDR3 bases are TGTGCCAGCAGCCCGGTGGGGGGCAGACTGTACGAGCAGTACTTC. Its protein is CASSPVGGRLYEQYF.

This clonotype was observed a handful of times. The V call is TRBV7-9, the J call TRBJ1-2; D unclear. The CDR3 is made up of 13 amino acids. Trimming stripped 5 bases from V and 7 bases from J, with 14 bases between. In germline, CDR1 is SEHNR, CDR2 FQNEAQ (reference sequence). CDR3: CASSAEIPSGYTF. In DNA, the CDR3 is TGTGCCAGCAGCGCAGAGATCCCGAGTGGCTACACCTTC.

This clonotype was seen only a few times. This CDR3 is CASSLEGSPNTGELFF. CDR3 nucleotide sequence: TGTGCCAGCAGCTTGGAAGGGAGCCCGAACACCGGGGAGCTGTTTTTT. The chain links TRBV5-4 to TRBJ2-2, with D maybe TRBD2 (5 bases). V lost 0 bases to trimming and J lost 0 bases, with 9 bases between them. The CDR3 sequence is 16 residues long. Germline V gives CDR1 SGHNT, CDR2 YYREEE (reference sequence).

V gene TRBV20-1 combines with J gene TRBJ2-5; D gene unclear. V dropped 6 bases and J dropped 1 base, with 12 bases sitting between them. The CDR3 spans 13 residues. Germline values: CDR1 DFQATT, CDR2 SNEGSKA (reference sequence). Here the CDR3 DNA reads TGCAGTGCCGTCGGCGGTGCCCAAGAGACCCAGTACTTC. Its protein is CSAVGGAQETQYF.

V usage is TRBV27 and J usage is TRBJ2-7; D might be TRBD1 or TRBD2, each matching 5 bases. The CDR3 length is 17 residues. CDR1 and CDR2 from the germline V gene are MNHEY and SMNVEV (reference sequence). The V end lost 4 bases, the J end lost 4 bases, and 23 bases lay between the germline ends. CDR3 bases: TGTGCCAGCAGTTGGACGGGACCATCCGGGGCCGGGTACGAGCAGTACTTC. This translates into CASSWTGPSGAGYEQYF.

The chain uses TRBV28 and TRBJ2-3; TRBD2 is a possible D gene (6 bases). The CDR3 sequence is 18 residues long. The germline V gene has CDR1 MDHEN and CDR2 SYDVKM. Trimming cost V 4 bases and J 6 bases, with 26 bases left between them. The CDR3 region is CASSSRGGAAETLDTQYF. CDR3 in DNA: TGTGCCAGCAGTTCTCGAGGCGGGGCTGCTGAAACCTTGGATACGCAGTATTTT.

This clonotype was detected ten times or more. This chain connects TRBV7-2 to TRBJ2-5, with 10 bases lining up with TRBD1. Trimming at V came to 0 bases and at J to 2 bases, leaving 0 bases not matched to a gene. CDR1 is SGHTA, CDR2 FQGNSA, per germline. This CDR3 region has 15 residues. CDR3: CASSLAGQGQETQYF. The CDR3 nucleotides read TGTGCCAGCAGCTTAGCGGGACAGGGGCAAGAGACCCAGTACTTC.

This chain connects TRBV7-6 to TRBJ2-2; the D call may be TRBD1 or TRBD2 (5 bases each). CDR1 SGHVS and CDR2 FNYEAQ come from the germline V gene. Trimming removed 5 bases at V and 6 bases at J, with 19 bases between. The CDR3 sequence is 16 residues long. The CDR3 loop is CASSLSAARAPGELFF. The CDR3 nucleotides are TGTGCCAGCAGCCTTAGCGCAGCCAGGGCCCCCGGGGAGCTGTTTTTT.

The rearrangement uses TRBV7-2 and TRBJ1-2; D is unresolved. Deletions cut 2 bases from V and 8 bases from J, with 15 bases between. Per the germline V gene, CDR1 is SGHTA and CDR2 is FQGNSA. The CDR3 totals 14 residues. The CDR3 is CASSLLMDLGGYTF. The DNA for the CDR3 is TGTGCCAGCAGCTTATTGATGGACTTGGGGGGCTACACCTTC.

This clonotype was counted only a few times. The chain carries TRBV11-2 and TRBJ2-7; perhaps TRBD1 as D (5 bases). V was trimmed by 3 bases and J by 3 bases, leaving 15 bases between them. The V gene's germline CDR1 is SGHAT and CDR2 FQNNGV. The CDR3 consists of 15 residues. The DNA for the CDR3 is TGTGCCAGCAGCTTCTCGACAGTTGGGATCTACGAGCAGTACTTC. This encodes CASSFSTVGIYEQYF.

This chain links TRBV7-3 with TRBJ2-6; D uncertain. The CDR3 runs to 14 residues. Germline CDR1 SGHTA, CDR2 FQGTGA. V was shortened by 5 bases and J by 4 bases, with 9 bases between the two germline ends. The CDR3 reads CASSAAGGANVLTF. The CDR3 DNA follows: TGTGCCAGCAGCGCGGCCGGAGGGGCCAACGTCCTGACTTTC.

The V and J genes are TRBV5-1 and TRBJ2-7, with D unclear. The CDR3 length is 11 residues. CDR1 and CDR2 from the germline V gene are SGHRS and YFSETQ. V lost 0 bases and J 11 bases, leaving 9 bases between the germline ends. This CDR3 reads CASSLDELKYF. CDR3 nucleotides: TGCGCCAGCAGCTTGGATGAGCTGAAGTACTTC.

This clonotype was picked up a small number of times. V is TRBV15 and J is TRBJ2-7, with 8 bases identical to TRBD1. V gave up 5 bases and J gave up 5 bases; unmatched junction bases: 8. CDR1 is LNHNV and CDR2 is YYDKDF in the germline V gene (reference sequence). The CDR3 runs 14 residues. This chain's CDR3 is CATSVGDRIHEQYF. In nucleotides, the CDR3 is TGTGCCACCAGCGTAGGGGACAGGATCCACGAGCAGTACTTC.

CDR3 sequence reads: CASSYLLASTDTQYF. DNA of the CDR3: TGTGCCAGCAGCTACTTGTTAGCGAGCACAGATACGCAGTATTTT. This sequence joins TRBV7-2 and TRBJ2-3; tentative D call: TRBD2 (5 bases). The germline V and J ends were trimmed by 4 bases and 0 bases, with 11 bases remaining between them. Looked up from germline, CDR1 is SGHTA and CDR2 is FQGNSA. The CDR3 consists of 15 residues. The complete variable domain, with remaining parts taken from reference TRBV7-2 and TRBJ2-3, reads GAGVSQSPSNKVTEKGKDVELRCDPISGHTALYWYRQSLGQGLEFLIYFQGNSAPDKSGLPSDRFSAERTGGSVSTLTIQRTQQEDSAVYLCASSYLLASTDTQYFGPGTRLTVL.

In this sample, this clonotype turned up many times. This chain connects TRBV7-2 to TRBJ2-2; 7 positions agree with TRBD1. J lost 6 bases, V lost 2 bases, and 9 bases had no gene match. CDR3 length: 16 residues. Germline V gene lookup returns CDR1 SGHTA and CDR2 FQGNSA. The CDR3 reads CASSLRVETGAGELFF. CDR3 coding DNA: TGTGCCAGCAGCTTAAGGGTCGAAACAGGGGCCGGGGAGCTGTTTTTT.

The CDR3 here is CATSDGVNEQFF. The CDR3 DNA sequence: TGTGCCACCAGTGATGGGGTGAATGAGCAGTTCTTC. The chain recombines TRBV24-1 with TRBJ2-1; D call uncertain. The CDR3 consists of 12 residues. V was pared by 3 bases and J by 7 bases, with 6 bases between. Germline V gives CDR1 KGHDR, CDR2 SFDVKD.

The chain recombines TRBV29-1 with TRBJ2-1, with D possibly being TRBD1 (6 bases). V dropped 7 bases and J dropped 7 bases, with 11 bases sitting between them. The germline gives CDR1 SQVTM, CDR2 ANQGSEA. The CDR3 has 11 residues. CDR3 protein: CSGGRGNEQFF. The CDR3 DNA follows: TGCAGCGGAGGCAGGGGTAATGAGCAGTTCTTC.